This TCR beta chain derives from a study of cytomegalovirus exposure and HLA in healthy donors. Findings and caveats of the study: Most TCR sequences showed up rarely, but some public TCRs showed up in many donors. Analysis performed later showed TCR beta chains linked to HLA being more clonally expanded than equally common others.

On this clone: The antigen is undetermined.

PCR employed 60 Vbeta and 13 Jbeta primers. TCRdb's copy holds only in-frame clones and misses some; the assay was immunoSEQ multiplex PCR. The sample lists 98,000 or so clones; around four fifths were seen once. Sequencing was carried out using PBMCs. The receptor was derived from a woman aged 40 to 50 in good health and CMV-seronegative.

CDR3 loop: CASSSTPGLAASYEQYF. In DNA, the CDR3 is TGTGCCAGCAGCTCAACCCCGGGACTAGCGGCCTCCTACGAGCAGTACTTC. This chain uses TRBV5-6 with TRBJ2-7; 11 nucleotides line up with TRBD2. CDR3 length: 17 amino acids. Germline CDR1 SGHDT, CDR2 YYEEEE. Unmatched junction bases numbered 8, after V lost 3 bases and J lost 0 bases.